This T cell receptor (beta chain) was captured by sequencing in a study of blood T cells in healthy people across ages. Broader study findings: Long-lived donors carried more naive CD4+ cells and greater diversity than aged donors. Investigators viewed diversity estimates from one million T cells as underestimates, the study reported.

The CDR3 spans 15 residues. Germline values: CDR1 SEHNR, CDR2 FQNEAQ (reference sequence). The V segment lost 7 bases and the J segment 4 bases; nucleotides outside the gene matches: 7. This clonotype has more than one count but fewer than ten. No antigen is known for it. Primers used in a second PCR of about 7 to 12 cycles were a sample-barcoded 5' primer and a J-beta primer mix. The template-switch adaptor was a 5' adaptor with 12 random nucleotides. It tagged each cDNA molecule. Every individual sample yielded 2.5 million or more paired-end reads (each containing CDR3). TCRdb reprocessed the 5' RACE reads via MiXCR and lists one record per CDR3 protein. The profile shows about a million distinct CDR3 sequences, 35% to 40% of them singletons.

The material sequenced was blood. The clonotype was recovered from a man between 18 and 29 years old in good health. V usage is TRBV7-9 and J usage is TRBJ2-1; 10 positions agree with TRBD2. CDR3 amino acids: CASNKLAGLYNEQFF. Written as DNA, the CDR3 is TGTGCCAGCAACAAACTAGCGGGGCTTTACAATGAGCAGTTCTTC.